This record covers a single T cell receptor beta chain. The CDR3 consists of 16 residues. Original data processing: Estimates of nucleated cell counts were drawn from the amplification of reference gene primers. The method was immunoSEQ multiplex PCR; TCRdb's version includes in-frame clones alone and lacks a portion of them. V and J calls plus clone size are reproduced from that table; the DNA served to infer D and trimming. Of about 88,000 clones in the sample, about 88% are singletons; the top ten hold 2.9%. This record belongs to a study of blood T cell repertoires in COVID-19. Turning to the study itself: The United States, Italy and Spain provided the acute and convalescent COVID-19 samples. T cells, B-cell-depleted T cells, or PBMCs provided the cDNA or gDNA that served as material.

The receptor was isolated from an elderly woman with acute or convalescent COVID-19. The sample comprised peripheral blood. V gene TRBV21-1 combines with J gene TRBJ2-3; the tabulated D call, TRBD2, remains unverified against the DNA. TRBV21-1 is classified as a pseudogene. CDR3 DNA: TGTGCCAGCAGCAAGCTCTCGAGCGGGAGAACAGATACGCAGTATTTT. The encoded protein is CASSKLSSGRTDTQYF.